The clone carrying this T cell receptor beta chain was seen ten or more times. As yet, its antigen is unknown. The V gene's germline CDR1 is SGHVS and CDR2 FQNEAQ. The CDR3 sequence is 20 residues long. The trim removed 4 bases at V and 0 bases at J, leaving 18 bases unmatched. The sample is drawn from a study of T cell repertoires in cytomegalovirus infection. Each CDR3 protein gets one entry after TCRdb re-called the reads with MiXCR. The table lists fewer than 700,000 distinct CDR3 sequences, less than 25% of them singletons. Study outcomes and limitations: In two of eight donors, the top clonotype was HLA-C-restricted CMV-specific.

The chain couples TRBV7-8 to TRBJ1-3, with 7 bases aligning to TRBD1. This clonotype was sampled from a human donor in good health (CMV status not recorded). Some clones in this sample may be carry-over from other donors' samples. Sample: CD8+ T cells from PBMCs. CDR3: CASSSETGLLAPNSGNTIYF. CDR3 sequence (DNA): TGTGCCAGCAGCTCGGAGACAGGGTTACTTGCCCCGAACTCTGGAAACACCATATATTTT.